Below are 10 T cell receptor beta chains sequenced from a single sample in a study of shared clonotypes between healthy human individuals. The data were produced by immunoSEQ multiplex PCR, yet TCRdb's version contains in-frame clones alone and is incomplete. The table shows about 1 million clones, with about 76% occurring only once. The specimen sequenced was memory CD4+ T cells sorted from blood. Subset indicated: CD45RA-negative fraction. The receptors originated from a man between 18 and 29 years old in good health.

The chain is built from TRBV5-1 and TRBJ1-3, with TRBD1 matching over 10 bases. Trimming at V came to 4 bases and at J to 1 base, leaving 11 bases not matched to a gene. Germline V gene lookup returns CDR1 SGHRS and CDR2 YFSETQ. The CDR3 is 18 amino acids. The CDR3 sequence: CASSRVPGGQGSGNTIYF. The CDR3 DNA reads TGCGCCAGCAGCAGGGTGCCCGGGGGACAGGGGTCTGGAAACACCATATATTTT.

A single count supports this clone. V usage is TRBV5-1 and J usage is TRBJ1-1; D possibly corresponds to TRBD1 (5 bases). Germline CDR1 is SGHRS and CDR2 is YFSETQ. The CDR3 totals 14 residues. V was trimmed by 0 bases and J by 4 bases, leaving 10 bases between them. CDR3 amino acids: CASSLAGRGTEAFF. The DNA for the CDR3 is TGCGCCAGCAGCTTGGCGGGACGCGGCACTGAAGCTTTCTTT. Looking up the rest from reference TRBV5-1 and TRBJ1-1 gives the full variable domain: KAGVTQTPRYLIKTRGQQVTLSCSPISGHRSVSWYQQTPGQGLQFLFEYFSETQRNKGNFPGRFSGRQFSNSRSEMNVSTLELGDSALYLCASSLAGRGTEAFFGQGTRLTVV.

In regard to this clone: Sequence at one end of the junction differs from germline and may be a read error. The chain combines TRBV6-1 with TRBJ1-5; 10 bases map to TRBD1. The CDR3 is made up of 13 amino acids. The germline V gene has CDR1 MNHNS and CDR2 SASEGT. The CDR3 DNA is TGTGCCAGCAGAGGACAGGGGGGGACAGACGGTTCATTT. Amino acids: CASRGQGGTDGSF.

The chain couples TRBV6-5 to TRBJ2-7; 8 nucleotides line up with TRBD2. Germline V gene data show CDR1 as MNHEY and CDR2 as SVGAGI. J lost 0 bases, V lost 4 bases, and 5 bases had no gene match. The CDR3 covers 15 residues. The CDR3: CASSSTSGNSYEQYF. The DNA for the CDR3 is TGTGCCAGCAGTTCAACTAGCGGAAACTCCTACGAGCAGTACTTC.

This clone came up a few times. The rearrangement joins TRBV2 to TRBJ2-5; D is unresolved. V gave up 2 bases and J gave up 5 bases, with 6 bases separating them. Germline V CDR1 and CDR2: SNHLY, FYNNEI. CDR3 length equals 12 residues. The CDR3 DNA follows: TGTGCCAGCAGTGAAATTGTGGAGACCCAGTACTTC. Amino acids: CASSEIVETQYF.

The chain recombines TRBV18 with TRBJ1-1, with D uncertain. V was trimmed by 6 bases and J by 0 bases, leaving 11 bases between them. Germline assignment: CDR1 KGHSH and CDR2 LQKENI. This CDR3 has 14 amino acids. CDR3 DNA sequence: TGTGCCAGCTCCTTGGGAGATTTGAACACTGAAGCTTTCTTT. Its translation is CASSLGDLNTEAFF.

The chain uses TRBV6-1 and TRBJ2-1; 10 bases match TRBD2. From germline, CDR1 is MNHNS and CDR2 SASEGT. The V gene end was trimmed by 6 bases and the J gene end by 3 bases; junction bases not matched to a gene: 5. The CDR3 is made up of 15 amino acids. The chain's CDR3 is CASRELAGSYNEQFF. The CDR3 DNA sequence: TGTGCCAGCAGGGAACTAGCGGGGAGCTACAATGAGCAGTTCTTC.

CDR3 sequence (DNA): TGTGCCAGTACCCCGGACAGGGGGATCTATGGCTACACCTTC. Protein product: CASTPDRGIYGYTF. The J gene is TRBJ1-2, the V gene TRBV19, with 10 bases identical to TRBD1. This CDR3 has 14 amino acids. V shed 7 bases, J shed 4 bases, and the junction held 6 bases outside the gene matches. Germline assignment: CDR1 LNHDA and CDR2 SQIVND (reference sequence).

The CDR3 nucleotides read TGTGCCAGCAGCTTAGGCGGGAACTCCTACGAGCAGTACTTC. It is translated as CASSLGGNSYEQYF. The V and J genes are TRBV7-9 and TRBJ2-7; perhaps TRBD2 as D (6 bases). The CDR3 runs to 14 residues. In germline, CDR1 is SEHNR, CDR2 FQNEAQ (reference sequence). Trimming shortened V by 1 base and J by 0 bases, and 7 bases separated the two germline ends.

The V gene is TRBV6-5, the J gene TRBJ1-6; no clear D. The CDR3 has 14 amino acids. CDR1 MNHEY and CDR2 SVGAGI come from the germline V gene. V lost 2 bases to trimming and J lost 5 bases, with 7 bases between them. This chain's CDR3 is CASSYRLNNSPLHF. The CDR3 region has the DNA TGTGCCAGCAGTTACCGGCTCAATAATTCACCCCTCCACTTT.